Listed here are 21 T cell receptor beta chains from one sample, sequenced in a study of T cell changes during pregnancy in multiple sclerosis. Some clones are missing from TCRdb's copy, which holds only in-frame ones; the method was immunoSEQ multiplex PCR. This sample has around 50,000 clones; about 91% occur once, and the top ten carry approximately 0.2%. Sequencing was performed on CD4+ T cells from peripheral blood mononuclear cells, taken in the second trimester of pregnancy. These receptors all come from a female donor with multiple sclerosis, enrolled in a pregnancy study.

The rearrangement joins TRBV27 to TRBJ1-1; 9 bases line up with TRBD1. CDR3 length equals 13 residues. CDR1 MNHEY and CDR2 SMNVEV come from the germline V gene (reference sequence). J gave up 11 bases and V 7 bases, and 11 bases lay outside the gene matches. The CDR3 DNA reads TGTGCCAGCACTCCCCGGGACAGGGCAAGGGCTTTCTTT. It is translated as CASTPRDRARAFF.

CDR3 coding DNA: TGTGCCAGCTCCGGCGGTTTACCGCGACCGGGGACCCAGTACTTC. It yields the protein CASSGGLPRPGTQYF. V is TRBV6-5 and J is TRBJ2-5, with D unresolved. The V end was cut by 8 bases, the J end by 7 bases, with 23 bases between. The CDR3 has 15 amino acids. Germline CDR1 reads MNHEY; CDR2 reads SVGAGI.

The J gene is TRBJ1-1, the V gene TRBV5-8; 7 bases match TRBD1. Germline CDR1 reads SGHTS; CDR2 reads YDEGEE. The V gene end was trimmed by 3 bases and the J gene end by 2 bases; junction bases not matched to a gene: 7. The CDR3 has 15 residues. In nucleotides, the CDR3 is TGTGCCAGCAGCTCGGGACAGAAGGCTAACACTGAAGCTTTCTTT. It specifies CASSSGQKANTEAFF.

V and J are TRBV7-3 and TRBJ2-3; 8 bases match TRBD2. There are 16 residues in the CDR3. V was pared by 5 bases and J by 1 base, with 8 bases of the junction left unmatched. Per the germline V gene, CDR1 is SGHTA and CDR2 is FQGTGA. CDR3 sequence (DNA): TGTGCCAGCAGCCTCCGGGGGGGGGCTGGCACAGATACGCAGTATTTT. Its protein is CASSLRGGAGTDTQYF.

The chain is built from TRBV5-1 and TRBJ1-1; 8 nucleotides match TRBD1. V lost 4 bases to trimming and J lost 2 bases; unmatched junction nucleotides: 7. The germline gives CDR1 SGHRS, CDR2 YFSETQ. The CDR3 totals 15 residues. CDR3 coding DNA: TGCGCCAGCAGCCCGCTGGGGACAGGCAACACTGAAGCTTTCTTT. It encodes CASSPLGTGNTEAFF.

As to this clone: At one boundary the junction diverges from the germline segment, which might be a read error. The chain combines TRBV6-1 with TRBJ2-6; 8 positions agree with TRBD1. Germline CDR1 reads MNHNS; CDR2 reads SASEGT. The CDR3 covers 17 residues. CDR3: CASREGRGLPGANVLTF. Written as DNA, the CDR3 is TGTGCCAGCAGAGAAGGCAGGGGGCTCCCTGGGGCCAACGTCCTGACTTTC.

V gene TRBV27 combines with J gene TRBJ2-7, with 9 bases fitting TRBD1. Germline V CDR1 and CDR2: MNHEY, SMNVEV (reference sequence). J gave up 6 bases and V 4 bases, and 4 bases lay outside the gene matches. The CDR3 loop spans 13 amino acids. In nucleotides, the CDR3 is TGTGCCAGCAGTTACAGGGGGCGAAGCGAGCAGTACTTC. Translating it yields CASSYRGRSEQYF.

J is TRBJ2-3 and V is TRBV2; 10 bases line up with TRBD2. CDR3 size: 17 residues. The V gene's germline CDR1 is SNHLY and CDR2 FYNNEI. The J segment lost 6 bases and the V segment lost 3 bases, leaving 12 bases of the junction unmatched. The CDR3 is CASSDLVQREGHDTQYF. CDR3 DNA sequence: TGTGCCAGCAGTGATTTGGTCCAGCGGGAGGGCCACGATACGCAGTATTTT.

The genes are TRBV29-1 and TRBJ1-5; D gene uncertain. Germline V gene sequence: CDR1 SQVTM, CDR2 ANQGSEA. This CDR3 is 14 amino acids long. V was clipped by 2 bases and J by 0 bases, with 8 bases between them. Here the CDR3 reads CSVELAGSNQPQHF. The CDR3 DNA follows: TGCAGCGTTGAATTAGCCGGTAGCAATCAGCCCCAGCATTTT.

The chain is built from TRBV19 and TRBJ2-7; 8 nucleotides match TRBD1. Germline values: CDR1 LNHDA, CDR2 SQIVND (reference sequence). J gave up 3 bases and V 4 bases, and 11 bases lay outside the gene matches. This CDR3 has 16 amino acids. CDR3 sequence (DNA): TGTGCCAGTAGTACCTATGGGACAGGAAACCACTACGAGCAGTACTTC. Residues: CASSTYGTGNHYEQYF.

J is TRBJ2-5 and V is TRBV18; D possibly corresponds to TRBD1 (5 bases). There are 15 residues in the CDR3. Germline V gives CDR1 KGHSH, CDR2 LQKENI. V gave up 6 bases and J gave up 1 base, with 15 bases separating them. The CDR3 spells CASSSGGQGQETQYF. CDR3 in DNA: TGTGCCAGCTCCTCGGGTGGGCAGGGCCAAGAGACCCAGTACTTC.

V is TRBV5-6 and J is TRBJ1-3; tentatively, D is TRBD1 (6 bases). The CDR3 totals 16 residues. V was clipped by 6 bases and J by 0 bases, with 16 bases between them. Germline lookup yields CDR1 SGHDT and CDR2 YYEEEE. As DNA, the CDR3 is TGTGCCAGCAACCGGAGACAGGTCTCCTCTGGAAACACCATATATTTT. Encoded protein: CASNRRQVSSGNTIYF.

This chain joins TRBV5-1 and TRBJ2-2, with D possibly being TRBD1 (5 bases). Trimming left V 3 bases short and J 0 bases short, with 9 bases between. The CDR3 is 15 amino acids. Per the germline V gene, CDR1 is SGHRS and CDR2 is YFSETQ. The CDR3 spells CASSSDSANTGELFF. The CDR3 nucleotides read TGCGCCAGCAGCTCTGACAGCGCGAACACCGGGGAGCTGTTTTTT.

This chain joins TRBV18 and TRBJ2-7, with a tentative D call TRBD1 (5 bases). The germline gives CDR1 KGHSH, CDR2 LQKENI. The CDR3 sequence is 14 residues long. The ends were cut back, 2 bases at V and 3 bases at J, with 11 bases in the middle. CDR3 bases: TGTGCCAGCTCACCATACGACAGTCACTACGAGCAGTACTTC. It encodes CASSPYDSHYEQYF.

V and J are TRBV2 and TRBJ1-4; 8 nucleotides line up with TRBD1. In germline, CDR1 is SNHLY, CDR2 FYNNEI. The CDR3 runs 15 residues. After removal of 4 bases from V and 4 bases from J, the junction contained 5 bases not matched to a gene. CDR3 loop: CASSGDRRYNEKLFF. In DNA form, the CDR3 reads TGTGCCAGCAGTGGGGACAGGAGATATAATGAAAAACTGTTTTTT.

This clone showed up just once. The rearrangement links TRBV11-2 to TRBJ2-2; 10 bases agree with TRBD2. After removal of 7 bases from V and 7 bases from J, the junction contained 9 bases not matched to a gene. Germline assignment: CDR1 SGHAT and CDR2 FQNNGV. CDR3 length equals 15 residues. As DNA, the CDR3 is TGTGCCAGCACACCAAGCGGGAGGGCCGGCGGGGAGCTGTTTTTT. Residues: CASTPSGRAGGELFF.

This clone was found once. The genes are TRBV7-3 and TRBJ2-3; 11 bases match TRBD2. V lost 5 bases, J lost 4 bases, and 2 bases stayed unmatched. Germline lookup yields CDR1 SGHTA and CDR2 FQGTGA. This CDR3 has 14 amino acids. In DNA form, the CDR3 reads TGTGCCAGCAGCCTTAGCGGGGGGGCAGATACGCAGTATTTT. It is translated as CASSLSGGADTQYF.

This chain connects TRBV2 to TRBJ1-5; D is perhaps TRBD1 (6 bases). CDR3 length equals 15 residues. Trimming removed 6 bases at V and 3 bases at J, with 15 bases between. Germline-derived CDR1 and CDR2 are SNHLY and FYNNEI. The CDR3 loop is CASSQGQSYNQPQHF. The CDR3 coding sequence is TGTGCCAGCAGCCAAGGACAGTCATACAATCAGCCCCAGCATTTT.

The chain joins TRBV28 to TRBJ2-3; the match to TRBD1 covers 7 bases. V shed 5 bases and J 1 base; nucleotides not matched to a gene: 3. The CDR3 totals 14 residues. The germline V gene encodes CDR1 MDHEN and CDR2 SYDVKM. The CDR3 DNA reads TGTGCCAGCAGTATTACAGGGGGCACAGATACGCAGTATTTT. Its protein is CASSITGGTDTQYF.

The sample holds one count of this clone. The chain employs TRBV4-1 and TRBJ1-2, with TRBD1 matching over 8 bases. The CDR3 loop spans 17 amino acids. From germline, CDR1 is MGHRA and CDR2 YSYEKL. The trim removed 0 bases at V and 4 bases at J, leaving 10 bases unmatched. CDR3 DNA: TGCGCCAGCAGCCAAGATGAGTCCAGGGGGCGCAGCTATGGCTACACCTTC. This sequence encodes CASSQDESRGRSYGYTF.

This clone was seen a single time. The chain recombines TRBV9 with TRBJ2-1; TRBD2 matches 8 bases. Germline loops: CDR1 SGDLS, CDR2 YYNGEE. The CDR3 extends over 16 amino acids. V lost 3 bases and J lost 8; bases outside the gene matches: 13. CDR3 residues: CASSGNRGGIGDEQFF. CDR3 in DNA: TGTGCCAGCAGCGGGAACCGGGGGGGGATTGGCGATGAGCAGTTCTTC.